This T cell receptor (beta chain) was observed in a study of blood T cell repertoires in COVID-19. Sequenced by immunoSEQ multiplex PCR; TCRdb stores in-frame clones only, minus some. Of about 370,000 clones in the sample, approximately 89% are singletons; the top ten hold 1.7%. This clone has a single count. Sequences were obtained from PBMCs or T cells enriched from blood (not recorded which). The receptor comes from a woman under 40 who had recovered from COVID-19.

CDR3 DNA: TGTGCCAGCAGATGGGAGAGCTCCTACAATGAGCAGTTCTTC. Its protein product is CASRWESSYNEQFF. The rearrangement links TRBV2 to TRBJ2-1, with D tentatively TRBD2 (5 bases). CDR3 length equals 14 residues. Germline-derived CDR1 and CDR2 are SNHLY and FYNNEI. The V end was cut by 6 bases, the J end by 0 bases, with 9 bases between.